The source of this T cell receptor beta chain is a study of T cells after yellow fever vaccination. Study-wide findings and caveats: After the booster, over 95% of CD4 and around nine tenths of CD8 primary-response clones were re-detected. It was a small share of clonotypes that appeared in both CD4 and CD8 compartments.

Production of TCR cDNA was by 5'RACE template switching, which also added a universal primer site and UMIs. TCRdb reprocessed the 5' RACE reads via MiXCR and lists one record per CDR3 protein. The sample includes 500,000 to 650,000 distinct CDR3 sequences, roughly a sixth of them seen just once. V gave up 0 bases and J gave up 1 base, with 12 bases separating them. The CDR3 has 16 residues. This clonotype appeared a few times. Antigen: not known. The material was PBMCs, obtained roughly 5 days after the first yellow fever vaccination. The TCR comes from a man aged 18 to 29 who received the YFV17D yellow fever vaccine. V usage is TRBV12-3 or TRBV12-4 and J usage is TRBJ2-5, with D tentatively TRBD2 (6 bases). The CDR3 DNA sequence: TGTGCCAGCAGTTTAGCGCGGGACTGGTTCCAAGAGACCCAGTACTTC. Translation gives CASSLARDWFQETQYF.